This TCR beta chain was captured in a study of CXCR3-negative and CXCR3-positive naive CD8 T cells (dated by TCRdb to 2018 to 2020). About the investigation overall: About 150 million TRB reads were obtained in total, roughly 1.5 +/- 0.3 million reads per library. TRBV-TRBJ cluster analysis included naive subsets from a handful of donors and memory cells from 3 donors. The diversity and physicochemical repertoire analyses included eleven to twelve donors pooled from two independent experiments. General findings and caveats noted by the study authors: Both naive subsets had comparably high repertoire diversity, while memory CD8+ T cells had much lower repertoire diversity. TRB CDR3s from CXCR3-positive naive cells showed higher hydrophobicity (lower Kidera factor 4), lower energy, and higher strength and volume indices than CXCR3-negative naive cells. Naive CXCR3-negative and CXCR3-positive cells from the same donor showed similar TRBV-TRBJ usage, whereas memory cells showed distinct patterns. Because surface CD5, which is linked to self-reactivity in mice, was comparable between the naive subsets, TCR interaction strength was also inferred from TRB CDR3 physicochemical properties. Freshly isolated PBMCs were used for most assays because CXCR3 expression went down partially after cryopreservation.

Sequencing instrument: NextSeq 550. The Human TCR Profiling Kit (MiLaboratory) was used to prepare UMI-labeled 5' RACE TRB cDNA libraries. cDNA synthesis used the entire amount of extracted RNA, and PCR amplification then used the entire amount of cDNA produced. Libraries were prepared in parallel with an identical number of PCR cycles. In the authors' own workflow: With a requirement of at least two reads per UMI, MIGEC and MiXCR extracted about 50,000 +/- 10,000 unique UMI-labeled TRB cDNA molecules per library. On average, roughly 40,000 +/- 10,000 functional in-frame TRB CDR3 nucleotide clonotypes lacking stop codons were found per library. Diversity metrics, including normalized Shannon-Wiener and Chao1, were computed in VDJtools after downsampling to 5000 UMI-labeled TRB molecules per sample. VDJtools computed clonotype-size-weighted physicochemical properties of the central five CDR3 residues: interaction energy, strength, volume and Kidera factor 4. The reads underwent TCRdb reprocessing, giving one record for each CDR3 protein sequence and no DNA. Clone size and V and J calls follow TCRdb, not the original study. The data table for this sample lists 75,000 to 100,000 distinct CDR3 sequences. The leading ten clones occupy around 1.6% of the sample.

Each CD8+ T cell subset was flow-sorted in triplicate, and 250,000 to 350,000 cells per subset were placed directly into RLT lysis buffer. Naive CD8+ T cells were defined stringently as CD45RO-CCR7+CD27+CD95- to exclude memory contaminants. Standard density gradient centrifugation was used to isolate peripheral blood mononuclear cells from buffy coats. Naive CXCR3-negative and CXCR3-positive CD8+ T cells were flow-sorted using a FACSAria III. An RNeasy Mini Kit was used to extract total RNA from the sorted cells. Sequences MGHRA (CDR1) and YSYEKL (CDR2) are obtained from the germline V gene. There are 12 amino acids in the CDR3, from cysteine to phenylalanine inclusive. No nucleotide data were recorded. As to this clonotype: What antigen it recognizes has not been identified.

The sequence was collected from a human donor in good health. Some clones in this sample may be carry-over from other donors' samples. The material sequenced was naive CXCR3- CD8+ T cells from blood. The meaning of the sample's cell subset or site label: CD45RO-CCR7+CD27+CD95- naive CD8+ T cells lacking CXCR3 (TNR3-). The sequence links TRBV4-1 to TRBJ2-7. The CDR3 corresponds to CASSQGGYEQYF.